These 29 T cell receptor beta chains were all obtained from the same sample, sequenced in a study of T cell clonotyping in hematopoietic cell transplantation (dated by TCRdb to 2020 to 2023). Read against the paper, the sample's time point label means: recipient sample about 28 days before transplant, after cytoreduction. The library was obtained by the immunoSEQ multiplex PCR assay. Not all clones reach the TCRdb copy of this immuneACCESS table, which keeps in-frame sequences only. Checked studies attribute under half of the gap to unresolved V genes and leave the rest unexplained. The sample table holds approximately 9,000 clones, of which more than 75% were seen once. 25% to 35% of the sample rests with the top ten. The specimen was peripheral blood mononuclear cells, collected before stem cell transplant. These receptors originate from a woman aged 55-75 years with acute myeloid leukemia. Some clones in this sample may be carry-over from other donors' samples.

The chain joins TRBV7-3 to TRBJ2-2; 7 bases agree with TRBD1. Trimming cost V 4 bases and J 1 base; bases outside gene matches: 3. This CDR3 contains 15 residues. Germline CDR1 reads SGHTA; CDR2 reads FQGTGA. The CDR3 reads CASSSRQGNTGELFF. The CDR3 nucleotides read TGTGCCAGCAGCTCCCGACAGGGGAACACCGGGGAGCTGTTTTTT.

This chain links TRBV28 with TRBJ2-1, with a possible D match to TRBD2 (5 bases). Trimming took off 5 bases at V and 10 bases at J, with 9 bases between the two ends. The CDR3 length is 11 residues. Germline V lookup: CDR1 MDHEN, CDR2 SYDVKM. In DNA, the CDR3 is TGTGCCAGCAGTACCCCGGGGGAGCAGTTCTTC. Encoded protein: CASSTPGEQFF.

The rearrangement uses TRBV20-1 and TRBJ2-7; no firm D call. The CDR3 loop spans 11 amino acids. Germline CDR1 and CDR2: DFQATT and SNEGSKA (reference sequence). The germline V and J ends were trimmed by 7 bases and 2 bases, with 9 bases remaining between them. CDR3 sequence reads: CSVKGPYEQYF. The CDR3 nucleotides read TGCAGTGTAAAAGGGCCCTACGAGCAGTACTTC.

This clone is deemed medium-sized. The V gene is TRBV7-2, the J gene TRBJ2-2, with D unclear. CDR3 length: 13 amino acids. The germline gives CDR1 SGHTA, CDR2 FQGNSA. The V and J ends lost 5 bases and 6 bases respectively, with 10 bases between them. For the CDR3, the DNA is TGTGCCAGCAGCCCAAGCCATCCCGGGGAGCTGTTTTTT. Translating gives CASSPSHPGELFF.

The chain is built from TRBV10-3 and TRBJ2-2, with 9 bases fitting TRBD1. V shed 7 bases and J 3 bases; nucleotides not matched to a gene: 3. CDR1 and CDR2 from the germline V gene are ENHRY and SYGVKD. The CDR3 contains 14 residues. The CDR3 region is CAIKGQGDTGELFF. DNA for the CDR3: TGTGCCATCAAGGGACAGGGAGACACCGGGGAGCTGTTTTTT.

This clone was observed once. As DNA, the CDR3 is TGTGCCAGCTCCGGCCAGGACGACGAGCAGTACTTC. This encodes CASSGQDDEQYF. The chain recombines TRBV2 with TRBJ2-7; no reliable D call. The germline V gene has CDR1 SNHLY and CDR2 FYNNEI. V was trimmed by 8 bases and J by 5 bases, leaving 13 bases between them. This CDR3 comprises 12 residues.

This clone was observed a handful of times. The V gene is TRBV2, the J gene TRBJ1-2, with D uncertain. The CDR3 extends over 13 amino acids. The ends were cut back, 6 bases at V and 1 base at J, with 9 bases in the middle. Germline V CDR1 and CDR2: SNHLY, FYNNEI. The CDR3, as DNA: TGTGCCAGCAGGGCAGGAATTAACTATGGCTACACCTTC. Protein: CASRAGINYGYTF.

The chain is built from TRBV13 and TRBJ2-1, with 13 positions matching TRBD2. The V and J ends lost 4 bases and 8 bases, in that order; junction bases with no gene match: 5. The CDR3 is made up of 15 amino acids. From germline, CDR1 is PRHDT and CDR2 FYEKMQ (reference sequence). The CDR3 is CASSSRTSGGHEQFF. The CDR3, as DNA: TGTGCCAGCAGCTCGAGGACTAGCGGGGGACATGAGCAGTTCTTC.

This clone was seen a few times. The chain has TRBV7-2 and TRBJ1-2; possibly TRBD1 for D (5 bases). Trimming shortened V by 1 base and J by 0 bases, and 9 bases separated the two germline ends. The CDR3 has 15 residues. Germline lookup yields CDR1 SGHTA and CDR2 FQGNSA. The CDR3 DNA sequence: TGTGCCAGCAGCTTAGGGTCGACAGCTAACTATGGCTACACCTTC. Protein sequence: CASSLGSTANYGYTF.

The chain is built from TRBV12-5 and TRBJ2-2, with TRBD1 as a possible D gene (5 bases). The CDR3 sequence is 15 residues long. The V gene lost 4 bases and the J gene lost 1 base, with 10 bases spanning the gap. Germline assignment: CDR1 LGHNT and CDR2 FRNRAP. This CDR3 reads CASGWTSMNTGELFF. In DNA form, the CDR3 reads TGTGCTAGTGGTTGGACAAGTATGAACACCGGGGAGCTGTTTTTT.

This chain connects TRBV5-1 to TRBJ2-2, with 11 bases fitting TRBD2. From germline, CDR1 is SGHRS and CDR2 YFSETQ. The CDR3 runs to 19 residues. J lost 0 bases, V lost 3 bases, and 10 bases had no gene match. The CDR3 nucleotides are TGCGCCAGCAGCTCCCCTCCCGGGACTAGCGGAACGAACACCGGGGAGCTGTTTTTT. Encoded protein: CASSSPPGTSGTNTGELFF.

CDR3 nucleotide sequence: TGTGCCAGCAGCGCCGACACAGGAATTGGAGAGGGCTACACCTTC. The encoded protein is CASSADTGIGEGYTF. The chain recombines TRBV9 with TRBJ1-2; TRBD1 might be the D (5 bases). The ends were cut back, 3 bases at V and 8 bases at J, with 20 bases in the middle. This CDR3 is built from 15 residues. Germline CDR1 reads SGDLS; CDR2 reads YYNGEE.

Regarding this clone: Since a far larger clone is one base different, this is likely a read error. Different DNA sequences within this sample yield the same CDR3. The chain joins TRBV29-1 to TRBJ2-2; no reliable D call. The CDR3 is made up of 12 amino acids. The V gene lost 5 bases and the J gene lost 3 bases, with 7 bases spanning the gap. Germline V gene data show CDR1 as SQVTM and CDR2 as ANQGSEA. The CDR3 DNA reads TGCAGCGTTCCAGTCGACACCGGGGAGCTGTTTTTT. Residues: CSVPVDTGELFF.

The chain is built from TRBV27 and TRBJ2-2, with D hard to call. The germline V gene has CDR1 MNHEY and CDR2 SMNVEV (reference sequence). This CDR3 region has 12 residues. V was cut by 2 bases and J by 7 bases, with 5 bases left in between. The CDR3 DNA is TGTGCCAGCAGTTTACAGTACGGGGAGCTGTTTTTT. This gives the protein CASSLQYGELFF.

This chain links TRBV6-6 with TRBJ2-1; the D gene is possibly TRBD2 (6 bases). V dropped 2 bases and J dropped 5 bases, with 7 bases sitting between them. CDR1 is MNHNY, CDR2 SVGAGI, per germline (reference sequence). The CDR3 consists of 13 residues. CDR3 coding DNA: TGTGCCAGCAGTTACGAGCGGGACAATGAGCAGTTCTTC. Encoded protein: CASSYERDNEQFF.

The count of this clone is one. This sequence joins TRBV11-3 and TRBJ2-1; 9 bases are shared with TRBD2. Losses at the gene ends were 2 bases for V and 7 bases for J; bases not matched to a gene: 6. Germline lookup yields CDR1 SGHNT and CDR2 YENEEA. The CDR3 loop spans 15 amino acids. This CDR3 is CASSLSSGSTNEQFF. Written as DNA, the CDR3 is TGTGCCAGCAGCTTAAGTAGCGGGAGTACGAATGAGCAGTTCTTC.

The chain joins TRBV28 to TRBJ1-4, with D maybe TRBD1 (5 bases). CDR3 size: 15 residues. The V end lost 6 bases, the J end lost 8 bases, and 19 bases lay between the germline ends. CDR1 is MDHEN, CDR2 SYDVKM, per germline. CDR3 protein: CASRRRDRPREKLFF. DNA of the CDR3: TGTGCCAGCAGGAGAAGGGACCGCCCCCGCGAAAAACTGTTTTTT.

The chain joins TRBV12-2 to TRBJ1-2. TRBV12-2 is a recognized pseudogene. The CDR3 has 18 amino acids. The CDR3 region is CASRSPWAPDPPNYGYTF. CDR3 sequence (DNA): TGTGCAAGTCGCTCTCCATGGGCGCCGGACCCACCAAACTATGGCTACACCTTC.

The V and J genes are TRBV7-8 and TRBJ2-4; 11 bases are a match to TRBD2. The CDR3 sequence is 14 residues long. The V and J ends lost 5 bases and 6 bases, in that order; junction bases with no gene match: 3. Germline V gene data show CDR1 as SGHVS and CDR2 as FQNEAQ. CDR3 amino acids: CASSAGLAGNIQYF. In DNA, the CDR3 is TGTGCCAGCAGCGCCGGACTAGCGGGAAACATTCAGTACTTC.

V gene TRBV10-2 combines with J gene TRBJ1-2; TRBD1 agrees at 8 bases. The trim removed 6 bases at V and 0 bases at J, leaving 3 bases unmatched. Germline CDR1 reads WSHSY; CDR2 reads SAAADI. The CDR3 has 14 amino acids. In DNA, the CDR3 is TGCGCCAGCAGCCACAGGGGGGCTAACTATGGCTACACCTTC. It is translated as CASSHRGANYGYTF.

This chain joins TRBV15 and TRBJ2-1, with D possibly matching TRBD2 (7 bases). V was trimmed by 0 bases and J by 6 bases, leaving 18 bases between them. CDR1 and CDR2 (germline): LNHNV, YYDKDF (reference sequence). This CDR3 has 17 residues. Written as DNA, the CDR3 is TGTGCCACCAGCAGAGATGGGGTCGGGGGGCTCGTCAATGAGCAGTTCTTC. Encoded protein: CATSRDGVGGLVNEQFF.

V usage is TRBV5-5 and J usage is TRBJ1-2; 7 nucleotides align to TRBD1. The CDR3 is made up of 17 amino acids. Trimming at V came to 1 base and at J to 6 bases, leaving 15 bases not matched to a gene. CDR1 is SGHKS and CDR2 is YYEKEE in the germline V gene (reference sequence). CDR3 sequence reads: CASSLMRGRTTIDGYTF. CDR3 DNA sequence: TGTGCCAGCAGCTTGATGAGGGGGCGAACGACTATCGATGGCTACACCTTC. The complete variable domain, with remaining parts taken from reference TRBV5-5 and TRBJ1-2, reads DAGVTQSPTHLIKTRGQQVTLRCSPISGHKSVSWYQQVLGQGPQFIFQYYEKEERGRGNFPDRFSARQFPNYSSELNVNALLLGDSALYLCASSLMRGRTTIDGYTFGSGTRLTVV.

This sequence joins TRBV9 and TRBJ2-7; D ambiguous. From germline, CDR1 is SGDLS and CDR2 YYNGEE. The CDR3 is 10 residues long. The CDR3 spells CASSVEGLHV. The CDR3, as DNA: TGTGCCAGCAGCGTAGAAGGATTGCACGTC.

This clone was seen a single time. The gene calls are TRBV9 and TRBJ2-3, with D tentatively TRBD2 (5 bases). Trimming cost V 0 bases and J 2 bases, with 13 bases left between them. The CDR3 covers 16 residues. Germline assignment: CDR1 SGDLS and CDR2 YYNGEE. The CDR3 bases are TGTGCCAGCAGCGTAGGGATATCGACTAACACAGATACGCAGTATTTT. It is translated as CASSVGISTNTDTQYF.

The V call is TRBV5-1, the J call TRBJ2-7; D remains ambiguous. Per the germline V gene, CDR1 is SGHRS and CDR2 is YFSETQ. The CDR3 has 14 amino acids. V lost 4 bases, J lost 2 bases, and 13 bases lay in between. As DNA, the CDR3 is TGCGCCAGCAGCCTCCTGGGTGGGACCTACGAGCAGTACTTC. Protein product: CASSLLGGTYEQYF.

The CDR3, as DNA: TGTGCCAGCAGATGGACAGTAGACACTGAAGCTTTCTTT. This encodes CASRWTVDTEAFF. V is TRBV5-5 and J is TRBJ1-1; D possibly corresponds to TRBD1 (6 bases). Germline CDR1 is SGHKS and CDR2 is YYEKEE (reference sequence). The CDR3 spans 13 residues. The V and J ends lost 5 bases and 3 bases respectively, with 11 bases between them.

This chain uses TRBV28 with TRBJ2-1, with a weak D call TRBD2 (5 bases). This CDR3 contains 14 residues. Germline assignment: CDR1 MDHEN and CDR2 SYDVKM. Trimming took off 7 bases at V and 8 bases at J, with 18 bases between the two ends. The CDR3 spells CASTLAAKIDEQFF. In nucleotides, the CDR3 is TGTGCCAGCACCCTAGCCGCAAAAATAGATGAGCAGTTCTTC.

J is TRBJ2-7 and V is TRBV11-3, with a tentative D call TRBD2 (6 bases). This CDR3 has 15 residues. V lost 3 bases and J lost 4, with 16 bases in between. Germline V gene sequence: CDR1 SGHNT, CDR2 YENEEA. The CDR3 DNA is TGTGCCAGCAGCTTCGGCCGGGGCCGGGGGTACGAGCAGTACGTC. Translating it yields CASSFGRGRGYEQYV.

This clone was seen just once. The chain couples TRBV11-2 to TRBJ2-1, with D perhaps matching TRBD2 (6 bases). The germline V and J ends were trimmed by 2 bases and 6 bases, with 23 bases remaining between them. The CDR3 runs to 18 residues. Per germline, CDR1 SGHAT and CDR2 FQNNGV. CDR3: CASSLPRLGTPEGNEQFF. The CDR3 nucleotides are TGTGCCAGCAGCTTACCTCGCCTCGGGACTCCCGAGGGCAATGAGCAGTTCTTC.